The 3 T cell receptor beta chains in this list originate from one sample, sequenced in a study of blood T cell repertoires in COVID-19. Libraries were prepared by immunoSEQ multiplex PCR; TCRdb keeps only in-frame clonotypes and omits some of them. The sample holds a few hundred thousand clones, around 90% seen once. Sequenced sample: peripheral blood. The receptors shown here come from a woman aged 25 to 39 with acute or convalescent COVID-19.

The CDR3 DNA is TGTGCCAGCAGTCGGGACAGGGTCAATCAGCCCCAGCATTTT. Protein: CASSRDRVNQPQHF. This chain connects TRBV2 to TRBJ1-5; 9 bases align to TRBD1. Germline values: CDR1 SNHLY, CDR2 FYNNEI. The CDR3 length is 14 residues. J was trimmed by 3 bases and V by 5 bases; bases with no gene match: 2. Using reference TRBV2 and TRBJ1-5 for the parts outside the CDR3, the full variable domain is EPEVTQTPSHQVTQMGQEVILRCVPISNHLYFYWYRQILGQKVEFLVSFYNNEISEKSEIFDDQFSVERPDGSNFTLKIRSTKLEDSAMYFCASSRDRVNQPQHFGDGTRLSIL.

The chain couples TRBV3-1 (or the pseudogene TRBV3-2) to TRBJ2-1; no clear D gene. V lost 0 bases to trimming and J lost 6 bases, with 12 bases between them. The germline gives CDR1 LGHDT, CDR2 YNNKEL (reference sequence). CDR3 size: 15 residues. This chain's CDR3 is CASSQDGLVSNEQFF. DNA of the CDR3: TGTGCCAGCAGCCAAGATGGTCTAGTTAGCAATGAGCAGTTCTTC.

The chain is built from TRBV29-1 and TRBJ2-7; 7 bases map to TRBD1. After removal of 3 bases from V and 6 bases from J, the junction contained 5 bases not matched to a gene. Germline V gives CDR1 SQVTM, CDR2 ANQGSEA. The CDR3 covers 12 residues. The CDR3, as DNA: TGCAGCGTTGACGGAGACAGGGCCGAGCAGTACTTC. Its translation is CSVDGDRAEQYF.